What follows is one T cell receptor (beta chain) and its context. Its antigen specificity is not known. Qualities for individual bases were not recorded, and no much larger clone is one base off. The data derive from a study of blood T cell repertoires in COVID-19 (dated by TCRdb to 2020 to 2021). Concerning the study at large: Samples covering the acute and convalescent phases of COVID-19 were provided by collaborators in the United States, Italy and Spain. The prospective study material was composed of cDNA or gDNA derived from T cells, B-cell-depleted T cells, or PBMCs. Subjects who had been exposed to COVID-19, were actively infected with it, or had recovered from it provided the deeply sampled blood TCRbeta repertoires that made up the dataset. The repertoires were released in a freely available public database intended as a resource for research on the immune response to SARS-CoV-2. Samples were obtained from the ongoing ImmuneRACE study (first 160 participants) and from over a thousand subjects provided by 6 global collaborators. The sample metadata nearly always contained a de-identified subject ID, COVID-19 status, age in years and sex. Where available, HLA class I and class II types were obtained from metadata supplied by the sample provider rather than from assay-based typing. Paper-wide results and their limitations: How much clinical and demographic metadata was included differed by source and by participant, and the metadata was provided uncurated.

The immunoSEQ Assay, a bias-controlled multiplex PCR, was used to amplify TCRbeta CDR3 regions from genomic DNA. For the original study's pipeline: Within the assay, amplification of reference gene primers was used to estimate how many nucleated cells each sample contained. To quantify the absolute abundance of each unique TCRbeta CDR3 rearrangement, sequence reads were collapsed and filtered. For each sample, productive Simpson clonality was calculated as the square root of Simpson's diversity index across productive rearrangements. TCRdb holds this immuneACCESS table with in-frame rearrangements only. Some clones are missing; in checked studies, unresolved V genes explain under half, and the rest has no known cause. Clonal size and the V and J genes are those of that table, whereas D and trimming came from the DNA. The sample data list about 140,000 clones, and roughly four fifths of these were observed just once. Of the sample, approximately 6.6% falls within the top ten clones.

The collaborating institutions used their own protocols to collect whole blood in K2EDTA tubes. Collaborator samples were shipped for TCRbeta analysis as frozen whole blood, isolated PBMCs, or DNA extracted from either sample type. The source is a human donor in a cohort sampled during active COVID-19. The specimen sequenced was peripheral blood.

CDR3 sequence: CASSLRTRGADTQYF. The DNA is as follows: TGTGCCAGCAGCCTCAGGACTCGTGGGGCAGATACGCAGTATTTT. The chain is assembled from TRBV3-1 (or the pseudogene TRBV3-2) and TRBJ2-3; a tentative D call is TRBD2 (5 bases match). V loses 4 bases of germline sequence and J loses 4 bases, and the interval between the two ends is 15 bases. The cysteine opens and the phenylalanine closes a CDR3 of 15 amino acids. Only CDR3 DNA remains: 45 bases, in frame from the first base. From the germline V gene (reference sequence), CDR1 is LGHDT and CDR2 is YNNKEL.